These 27 T cell receptor beta chains were all obtained from the same sample, sequenced in a study of blood T cell repertoires in COVID-19. Sequencing was performed with immunoSEQ multiplex PCR; in TCRdb, only in-frame clones are kept and a portion is missing. The sample includes just over 300,000 clones, under 90% of them seen just once. Input material: PBMCs or T cells enriched from blood (not recorded which). The receptors stem from a man aged 30-40 years who had recovered from COVID-19.

The rearrangement uses TRBV6-5 and TRBJ1-1; D unclear. The CDR3 covers 14 residues. Germline V gene data show CDR1 as MNHEY and CDR2 as SVGAGI. V was shortened by 7 bases and J by 3 bases, with 15 bases between the two germline ends. DNA of the CDR3: TGTGCCAGCAAGGAGGGTGTGGGTTACACTGAAGCTTTCTTT. Encoded protein: CASKEGVGYTEAFF.

This clone occurred once. The gene calls are TRBV24-1 and TRBJ2-7; D uncertain. The germline V gene encodes CDR1 KGHDR and CDR2 SFDVKD. Trimming pared 5 bases from V and 2 bases from J, leaving 6 bases between. This CDR3 spans 12 amino acids. In nucleotides, the CDR3 is TGTGCCACCAGTGGCGACACCTACGAGCAGTACTTC. Its protein is CATSGDTYEQYF.

The rearrangement links TRBV7-9 to TRBJ2-2; 9 bases match TRBD1. The V gene end was trimmed by 1 base and the J gene end by 9 bases; junction bases not matched to a gene: 9. The CDR3 is 16 amino acids. Germline V CDR1 and CDR2: SEHNR, FQNEAQ (reference sequence). The CDR3 spells CASSLVGQGTIRELFF. The CDR3 DNA is TGTGCCAGCAGCTTAGTCGGACAGGGGACAATAAGGGAGCTGTTTTTT.

The rearrangement joins TRBV20-1 to TRBJ1-5; D might be TRBD1 (5 bases). Trimming removed 3 bases from V and 5 bases from J, with 14 bases in between. The CDR3 loop spans 14 amino acids. Germline V gives CDR1 DFQATT, CDR2 SNEGSKA (reference sequence). The CDR3 coding sequence is TGCAGTGCTAGTCCGGGGGTAGACGATCAGCCCCAGCATTTT. This gives the protein CSASPGVDDQPQHF.

V usage is TRBV7-9 and J usage is TRBJ2-7; possible D gene TRBD1, 6 bases. Germline values: CDR1 SEHNR, CDR2 FQNEAQ (reference sequence). Trimming left V 5 bases short and J 5 bases short, with 10 bases between. The CDR3 spans 12 residues. CDR3 sequence: CASSPEGDEQYF. CDR3 DNA sequence: TGTGCCAGCAGCCCAGAGGGGGACGAGCAGTACTTC.

The chain uses TRBV10-2 and TRBJ2-3, with D possibly TRBD2 on 6 matching bases. Per germline, CDR1 WSHSY and CDR2 SAAADI. Trimming stripped 2 bases from V and 0 bases from J, with 15 bases between. CDR3 size: 17 residues. For the CDR3, the DNA is TGCGCCAGCAGTGAGGCCCCGACTAGTTCTAGCACAGATACGCAGTATTTT. It codes for CASSEAPTSSSTDTQYF.

The chain recombines TRBV14 with TRBJ1-4; a possible D gene is TRBD1 (5 bases). Germline V gene lookup returns CDR1 SGHDN and CDR2 FVKESK. V was cut by 5 bases and J by 10 bases, with 17 bases left in between. The CDR3 is made up of 14 amino acids. The CDR3 loop is CASSDQGGSGKLFF. As DNA, the CDR3 is TGTGCCAGCAGCGACCAGGGTGGCAGTGGAAAACTGTTTTTT. Together with reference TRBV14 and TRBJ1-4, the CDR3 gives the full variable domain: EAGVTQFPSHSVIEKGQTVTLRCDPISGHDNLYWYRRVMGKEIKFLLHFVKESKQDESGMPNNRFLAERTGGTYSTLKVQPAELEDSGVYFCASSDQGGSGKLFFGSGTQLSVL.

There are a few counts of this clone. CDR3 in amino acids: CATSDGAGKKDGYTF. For the CDR3, the DNA is TGTGCCACCAGTGATGGAGCAGGGAAAAAGGATGGCTACACCTTC. The V and J genes are TRBV24-1 and TRBJ1-2; TRBD1 is a possible D gene (5 bases). In germline, CDR1 is KGHDR, CDR2 SFDVKD. This CDR3 has 15 amino acids. Trimming stripped 3 bases from V and 6 bases from J, with 16 bases between.

The chain joins TRBV19 to TRBJ1-5, with 10 nucleotides matching TRBD1. CDR3 size: 17 residues. J gave up 2 bases and V 3 bases, and 7 bases lay outside the gene matches. The germline V gene has CDR1 LNHDA and CDR2 SQIVND (reference sequence). The CDR3 protein is CASSMWDRGSGNQPQHF. CDR3 nucleotides: TGTGCCAGTAGTATGTGGGACAGGGGATCGGGCAATCAGCCCCAGCATTTT.

The chain employs TRBV5-4 and TRBJ1-2; D is possibly TRBD1 (6 bases). The CDR3 covers 16 residues. V was pared by 0 bases and J by 6 bases, with 18 bases between. Germline V gives CDR1 SGHNT, CDR2 YYREEE (reference sequence). For the CDR3, the DNA is TGTGCCAGCAGCTTGGCTGGTACAGGGTACCTCCATGGCTACACCTTC. Translated, it gives CASSLAGTGYLHGYTF.

The chain couples TRBV7-2 to TRBJ1-1; TRBD1 might be the D (6 bases). This CDR3 has 15 amino acids. The V end was cut by 5 bases, the J end by 1 base, with 14 bases between. CDR1 is SGHTA and CDR2 is FQGNSA in the germline V gene. CDR3 sequence (DNA): TGTGCCAGCAGCCTACCGGGACAACAGAACACTGAAGCTTTCTTT. Translating gives CASSLPGQQNTEAFF.

This clone was seen just once. The chain recombines TRBV6-4 with TRBJ1-2; 8 positions match TRBD1. After removal of 0 bases from V and 8 bases from J, the junction contained 5 bases not matched to a gene. CDR1 and CDR2 (germline): MRHNA, SNTAGT. CDR3 size: 14 residues. CDR3 loop: CASSDSQGADGYTF. CDR3 DNA: TGTGCCAGCAGTGACTCGCAGGGGGCAGACGGCTACACCTTC.

This clone was seen just once. The rearrangement joins TRBV9 to TRBJ2-3; 9 bases fit TRBD2. The V segment lost 0 bases and the J segment 2 bases; nucleotides outside the gene matches: 4. This CDR3 contains 16 residues. Germline CDR1 is SGDLS and CDR2 is YYNGEE. CDR3 loop: CASSVGTSDATDTQYF. The CDR3 nucleotides read TGTGCCAGCAGCGTAGGGACTAGCGATGCCACAGATACGCAGTATTTT.

V and J are TRBV15 and TRBJ2-7; TRBD1 might be the D (5 bases). The CDR3 extends over 13 amino acids. The V end lost 3 bases, the J end lost 0 bases, and 6 bases lay between the germline ends. The V gene's germline CDR1 is LNHNV and CDR2 YYDKDF (reference sequence). The CDR3: CATSRQGSYEQYF. The CDR3 region has the DNA TGTGCCACCAGCAGGCAGGGCTCCTACGAGCAGTACTTC. Full variable domain (missing parts from reference TRBV15 and TRBJ2-7): DAMVIQNPRYQVTQFGKPVTLSCSQTLNHNVMYWYQQKSSQAPKLLFHYYDKDFNNEADTPDNFQSRRPNTSFCFLDIRSPGLGDTAMYLCATSRQGSYEQYFGPGTRLTVT.

CDR3 in amino acids: CASSSTDTPTNTEAFF. The CDR3 region has the DNA TGTGCCAGCAGTTCGACAGATACACCTACTAACACTGAAGCTTTCTTT. This chain joins TRBV6-6 and TRBJ1-1, with TRBD1 as a possible D gene (5 bases). Trimming took off 4 bases at V and 2 bases at J, with 17 bases between the two ends. Germline loops: CDR1 MNHNY, CDR2 SVGAGI (reference sequence). This CDR3 is 16 amino acids long.

The chain is built from TRBV27 and TRBJ1-4, with a weak D call TRBD1 (6 bases). Germline V gene sequence: CDR1 MNHEY, CDR2 SMNVEV (reference sequence). The CDR3 is 15 residues long. V was pared by 7 bases and J by 6 bases, with 18 bases between. CDR3 nucleotide sequence: TGTGCCAGCAAACGGGCGTGGGGGCAAGATGAAAAACTGTTTTTT. It yields the protein CASKRAWGQDEKLFF.

Here the CDR3 reads CASSQARQAGYTF. The DNA of the CDR3 is TGTGCCAGCAGCCAGGCACGACAGGCGGGCTACACCTTC. This chain links TRBV3-1 (or the pseudogene TRBV3-2) with TRBJ1-2, with D perhaps matching TRBD1 (6 bases). The CDR3 has 13 amino acids. The germline gives CDR1 LGHDT, CDR2 YNNKEL (reference sequence). Trimming removed 3 bases from V and 8 bases from J, with 13 bases in between.

The chain joins TRBV29-1 to TRBJ2-2; D gene uncertain. The V gene lost 4 bases and the J gene lost 4 bases, with 10 bases spanning the gap. Germline V gene lookup returns CDR1 SQVTM and CDR2 ANQGSEA. The CDR3 extends over 13 amino acids. CDR3 sequence: CSVVARSTGELFF. As DNA, the CDR3 is TGCAGCGTTGTAGCCAGAAGCACCGGGGAGCTGTTTTTT.

The chain recombines TRBV4-1 with TRBJ2-7, with a weak D call TRBD2 (6 bases). Germline CDR1 reads MGHRA; CDR2 reads YSYEKL. The CDR3 loop spans 15 amino acids. V shed 5 bases and J shed 1 base, with 15 bases lying between them. CDR3 nucleotide sequence: TGCGCCAGCAGCTCCCCAACTAGCAATTCCTACGAGCAGTACTTC. This gives the protein CASSSPTSNSYEQYF.

The chain recombines TRBV6-5 with TRBJ2-3; 8 bases fit TRBD2. The CDR3 contains 13 residues. CDR1 and CDR2 from the germline V gene are MNHEY and SVGAGI. With 4 bases clipped from V and 4 bases from J, the junction kept 1 base outside the gene matches. The CDR3 DNA reads as TGTGCCAGCAGTTGGCGGGAGGCAGATACGCAGTATTTT. Protein: CASSWREADTQYF.

The chain links TRBV18 to TRBJ1-5; tentative D call: TRBD1 (5 bases). Germline values: CDR1 KGHSH, CDR2 LQKENI. The CDR3 runs to 14 residues. V shed 7 bases and J shed 5 bases, with 15 bases lying between them. CDR3 nucleotide sequence: TGTGCCAGCTGTCAATCTGGGGGGGATCAGCCCCAGCATTTT. Its protein is CASCQSGGDQPQHF.

In its sample, this clone was seen a few times. The chain joins TRBV28 to TRBJ1-1; perhaps TRBD1 as D (6 bases). Germline lookup yields CDR1 MDHEN and CDR2 SYDVKM. The CDR3 covers 13 residues. Trimming took off 6 bases at V and 5 bases at J, with 13 bases between the two ends. CDR3 residues: CASSPGGRTEAFF. The CDR3 bases are TGTGCCAGCAGCCCGGGGGGGCGGACTGAAGCTTTCTTT. The full variable domain, rest sourced from reference TRBV28 and TRBJ1-1, is DVKVTQSSRYLVKRTGEKVFLECVQDMDHENMFWYRQDPGLGLRLIYFSYDVKMKEKGDIPEGYSVSREKKERFSLILESASTNQTSMYLCASSPGGRTEAFFGQGTRLTVV.

CDR3 residues: CASTNDSPWFQPQHF. The CDR3 DNA follows: TGTGCCAGCACAAATGACAGTCCCTGGTTTCAGCCCCAGCATTTT. This chain uses TRBV6-5 with TRBJ1-5, with D possibly matching TRBD1 (5 bases). V gave up 7 bases and J gave up 6 bases, with 19 bases separating them. Germline V gives CDR1 MNHEY, CDR2 SVGAGI. The CDR3 loop spans 15 amino acids.

A few counts support this clone. This same CDR3 is encoded by further DNA sequences in the sample. The chain couples TRBV18 to TRBJ2-7, with TRBD1 identical over 10 bases. The junction had 6 bases not matched to a gene; V was cut back by 4 bases and J by 6 bases. This CDR3 region has 14 residues. Germline CDR1 reads KGHSH; CDR2 reads LQKENI. The CDR3 spells CASSRRDRGGEQYF. The DNA for the CDR3 is TGTGCCAGCTCACGACGGGACAGGGGTGGCGAGCAGTACTTC.

The V gene is TRBV5-6, the J gene TRBJ2-5, with D possibly TRBD1 on 5 matching bases. CDR3 length: 16 residues. Germline CDR1 SGHDT, CDR2 YYEEEE. The ends were cut back, 0 bases at V and 5 bases at J, with 17 bases in the middle. The CDR3 DNA reads as TGTGCCAGCAGCTTGGTCAGGCAGGGAAGAACGGAGACCCAGTACTTC. Amino acid sequence: CASSLVRQGRTETQYF.

V is TRBV29-1 and J is TRBJ2-7, with 9 bases aligning to TRBD2. CDR3 length equals 13 residues. CDR1 SQVTM and CDR2 ANQGSEA come from the germline V gene. The V segment lost 7 bases and the J segment 2 bases; nucleotides outside the gene matches: 6. The CDR3 spells CSARLAATYEQYF. The CDR3 nucleotides read TGCAGCGCCCGACTAGCGGCAACCTACGAGCAGTACTTC.

This rearrangement joins TRBV7-2 to TRBJ2-1; TRBD2 aligns across 11 bases. Trimming removed 6 bases from V and 8 bases from J; junction bases left unmatched: 9. In germline, CDR1 is SGHTA, CDR2 FQGNSA. The CDR3 spans 15 residues. CDR3 sequence (DNA): TGTGCCAGCAGGGTACTAGCGGGAGTTGGGGATGAGCAGTTCTTC. Its translation is CASRVLAGVGDEQFF.